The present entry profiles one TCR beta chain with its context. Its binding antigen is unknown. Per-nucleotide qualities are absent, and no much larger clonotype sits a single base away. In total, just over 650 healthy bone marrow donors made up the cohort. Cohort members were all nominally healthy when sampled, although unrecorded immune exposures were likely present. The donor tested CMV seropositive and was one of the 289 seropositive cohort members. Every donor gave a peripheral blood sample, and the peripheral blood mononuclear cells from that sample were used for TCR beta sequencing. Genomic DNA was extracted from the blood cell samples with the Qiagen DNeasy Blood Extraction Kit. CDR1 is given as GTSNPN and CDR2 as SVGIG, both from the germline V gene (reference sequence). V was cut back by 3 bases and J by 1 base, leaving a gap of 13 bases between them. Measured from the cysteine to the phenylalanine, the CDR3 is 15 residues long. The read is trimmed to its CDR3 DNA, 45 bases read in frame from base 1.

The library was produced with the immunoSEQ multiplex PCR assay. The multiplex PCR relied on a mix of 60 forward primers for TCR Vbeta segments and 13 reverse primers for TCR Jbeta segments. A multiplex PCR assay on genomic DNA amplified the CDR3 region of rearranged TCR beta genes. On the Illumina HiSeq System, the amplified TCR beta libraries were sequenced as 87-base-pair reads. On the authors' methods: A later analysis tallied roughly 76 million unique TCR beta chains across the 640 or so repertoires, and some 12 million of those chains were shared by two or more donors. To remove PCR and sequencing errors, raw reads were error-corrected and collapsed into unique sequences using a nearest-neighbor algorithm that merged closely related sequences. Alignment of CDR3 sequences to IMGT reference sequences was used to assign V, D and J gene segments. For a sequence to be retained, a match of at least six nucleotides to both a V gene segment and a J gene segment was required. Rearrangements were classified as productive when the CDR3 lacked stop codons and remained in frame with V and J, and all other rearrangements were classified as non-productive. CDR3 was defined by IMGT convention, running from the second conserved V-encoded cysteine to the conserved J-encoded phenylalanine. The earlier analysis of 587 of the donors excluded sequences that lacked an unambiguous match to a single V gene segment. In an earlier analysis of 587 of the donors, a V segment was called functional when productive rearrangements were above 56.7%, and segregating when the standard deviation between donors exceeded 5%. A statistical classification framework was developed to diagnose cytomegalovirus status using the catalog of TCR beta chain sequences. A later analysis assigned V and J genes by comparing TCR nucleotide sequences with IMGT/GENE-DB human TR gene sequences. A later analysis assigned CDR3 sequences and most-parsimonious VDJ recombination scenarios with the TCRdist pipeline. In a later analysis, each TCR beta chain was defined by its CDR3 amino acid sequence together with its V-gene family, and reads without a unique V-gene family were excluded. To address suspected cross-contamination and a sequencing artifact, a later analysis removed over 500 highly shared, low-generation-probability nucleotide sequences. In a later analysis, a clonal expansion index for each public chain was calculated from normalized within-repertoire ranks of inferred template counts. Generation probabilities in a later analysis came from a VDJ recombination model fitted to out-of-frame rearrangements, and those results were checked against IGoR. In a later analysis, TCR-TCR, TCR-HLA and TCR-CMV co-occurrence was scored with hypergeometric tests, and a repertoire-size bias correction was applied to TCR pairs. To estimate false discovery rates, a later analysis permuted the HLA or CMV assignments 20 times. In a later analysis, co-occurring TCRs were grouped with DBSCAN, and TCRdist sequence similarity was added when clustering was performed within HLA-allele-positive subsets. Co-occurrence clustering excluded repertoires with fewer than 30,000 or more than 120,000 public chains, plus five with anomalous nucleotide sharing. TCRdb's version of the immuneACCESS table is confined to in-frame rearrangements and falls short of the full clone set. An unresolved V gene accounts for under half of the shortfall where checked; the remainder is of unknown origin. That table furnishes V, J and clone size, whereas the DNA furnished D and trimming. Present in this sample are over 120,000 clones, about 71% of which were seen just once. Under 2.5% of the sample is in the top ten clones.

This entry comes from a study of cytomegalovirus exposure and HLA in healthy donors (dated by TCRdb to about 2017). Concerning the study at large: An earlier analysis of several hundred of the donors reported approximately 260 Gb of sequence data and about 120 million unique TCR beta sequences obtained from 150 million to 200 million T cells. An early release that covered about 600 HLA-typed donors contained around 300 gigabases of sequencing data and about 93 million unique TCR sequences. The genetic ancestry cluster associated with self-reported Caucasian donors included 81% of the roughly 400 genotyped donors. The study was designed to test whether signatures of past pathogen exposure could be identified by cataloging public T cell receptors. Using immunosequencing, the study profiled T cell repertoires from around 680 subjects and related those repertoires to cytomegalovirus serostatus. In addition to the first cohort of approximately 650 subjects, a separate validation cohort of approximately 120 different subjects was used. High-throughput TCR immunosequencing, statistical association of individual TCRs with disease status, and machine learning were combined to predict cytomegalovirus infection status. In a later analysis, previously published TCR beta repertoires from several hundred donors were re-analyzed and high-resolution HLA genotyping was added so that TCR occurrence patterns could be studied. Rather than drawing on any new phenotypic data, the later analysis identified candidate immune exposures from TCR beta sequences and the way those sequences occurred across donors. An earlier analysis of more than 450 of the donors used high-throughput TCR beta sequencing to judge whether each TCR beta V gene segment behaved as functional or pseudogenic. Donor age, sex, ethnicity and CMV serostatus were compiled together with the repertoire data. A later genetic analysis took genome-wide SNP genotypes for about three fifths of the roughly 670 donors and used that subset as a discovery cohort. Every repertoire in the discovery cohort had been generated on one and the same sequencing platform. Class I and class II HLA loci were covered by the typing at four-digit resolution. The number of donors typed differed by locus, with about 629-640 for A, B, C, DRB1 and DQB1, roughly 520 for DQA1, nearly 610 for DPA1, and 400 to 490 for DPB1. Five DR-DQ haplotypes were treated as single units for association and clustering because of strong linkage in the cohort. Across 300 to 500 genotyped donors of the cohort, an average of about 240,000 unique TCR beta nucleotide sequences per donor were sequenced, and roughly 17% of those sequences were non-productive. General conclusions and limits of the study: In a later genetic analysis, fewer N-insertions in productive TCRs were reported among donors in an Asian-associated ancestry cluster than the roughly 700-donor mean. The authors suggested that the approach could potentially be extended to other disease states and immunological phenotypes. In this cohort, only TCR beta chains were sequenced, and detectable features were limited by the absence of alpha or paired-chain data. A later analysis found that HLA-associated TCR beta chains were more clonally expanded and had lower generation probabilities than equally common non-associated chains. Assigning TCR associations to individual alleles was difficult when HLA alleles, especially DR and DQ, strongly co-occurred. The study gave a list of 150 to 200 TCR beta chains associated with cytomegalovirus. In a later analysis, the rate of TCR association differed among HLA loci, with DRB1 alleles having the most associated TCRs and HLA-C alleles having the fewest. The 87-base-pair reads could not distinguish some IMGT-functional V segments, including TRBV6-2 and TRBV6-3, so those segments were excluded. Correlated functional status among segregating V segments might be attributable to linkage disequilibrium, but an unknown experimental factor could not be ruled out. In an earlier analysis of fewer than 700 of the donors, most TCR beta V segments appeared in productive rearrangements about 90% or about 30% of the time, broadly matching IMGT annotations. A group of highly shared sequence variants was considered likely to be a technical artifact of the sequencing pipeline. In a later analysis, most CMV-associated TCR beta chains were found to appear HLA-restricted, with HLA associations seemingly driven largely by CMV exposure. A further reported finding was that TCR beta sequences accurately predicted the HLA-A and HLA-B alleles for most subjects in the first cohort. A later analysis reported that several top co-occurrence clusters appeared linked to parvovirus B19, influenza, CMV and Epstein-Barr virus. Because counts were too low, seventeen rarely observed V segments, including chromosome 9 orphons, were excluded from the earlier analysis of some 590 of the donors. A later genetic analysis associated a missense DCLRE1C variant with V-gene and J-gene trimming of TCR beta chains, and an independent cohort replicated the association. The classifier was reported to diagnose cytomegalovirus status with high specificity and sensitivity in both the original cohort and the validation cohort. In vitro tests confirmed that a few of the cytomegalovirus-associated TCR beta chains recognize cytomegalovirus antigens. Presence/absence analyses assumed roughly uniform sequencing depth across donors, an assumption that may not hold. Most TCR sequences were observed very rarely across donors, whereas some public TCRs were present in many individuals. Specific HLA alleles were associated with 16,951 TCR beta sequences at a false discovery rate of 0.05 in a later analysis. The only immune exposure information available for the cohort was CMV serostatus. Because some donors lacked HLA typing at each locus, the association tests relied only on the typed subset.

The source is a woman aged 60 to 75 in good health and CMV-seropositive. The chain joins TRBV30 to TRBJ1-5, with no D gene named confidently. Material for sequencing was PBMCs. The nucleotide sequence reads TGTGCCTGGAGCCGCGGAGGCTTCAGCAATCAGCCCCAGCATTTT. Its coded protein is CAWSRGGFSNQPQHF.